This TCR beta chain was identified during a study of blood T cell repertoires in COVID-19 (TCRdb year 2020). The study in broad terms: Collaborator samples came from the United States, Italy and Spain and covered acute and convalescent phases of COVID-19. The prospective study material was composed of cDNA or gDNA derived from T cells, B-cell-depleted T cells, or PBMCs. The dataset comprised deeply sampled blood TCRbeta repertoires from subjects exposed to, actively infected with, or recovered from COVID-19. The repertoires were made available in a free public database intended to serve as a resource for research on the immune response to SARS-CoV-2. Samples came from the ongoing ImmuneRACE study (first 160 participants) plus 1,254 subjects from 6 global collaborators. Sample metadata almost always included a de-identified subject ID, COVID-19 status, age in years and sex. HLA class I and class II types, where available, came from metadata supplied by the sample provider rather than from assay-based typing.

The CDR3 contains 18 residues, cysteine and phenylalanine counted. Solely the CDR3 DNA is kept, with 54 bases framed from the first base. Taken from the germline V gene, the CDR1 and CDR2 loops are LGHNA and YNFKEQ. The V end gives up 0 bases and the J end 0 bases, leaving 11 bases in the junction not matched to a gene. Details on this clone: Its binding antigen is unknown. Base quality data are lacking; no much larger clone is found one base away.

TCRbeta CDR3 regions were amplified from genomic DNA using the immunoSEQ Assay, a bias-controlled multiplex PCR. The authors' pipeline ran thus. Within the assay, amplification of reference gene primers was used to estimate how many nucleated cells each sample contained. Sequence reads were collapsed and filtered to measure the absolute abundance of every unique TCRbeta CDR3 rearrangement. For each sample, productive Simpson clonality was calculated as the square root of Simpson's diversity index over productive rearrangements. This is the immuneACCESS table as TCRdb keeps it, with only in-frame sequences that have V and J called. A part of the clones is gone; compared with another copy, unresolved V genes explain less than half, and the rest is unexplained. The V and J calls and clone size are taken from that table; D and trimming were inferred from the DNA. The sample has 150,000 to 200,000 clones on record, approximately 79% of them singletons. The top ten clones comprise roughly 7% of the sample.

At one collaborating source in Seattle, patients were enrolled during active infection and were followed longitudinally through the course of disease. Each collaborating institution followed its own protocols to collect whole blood in K2EDTA tubes. For TCRbeta analysis, collaborators shipped samples in one of three forms: frozen whole blood, isolated PBMCs, or DNA extracted from either of those sample types. The paper's findings and limits, for the study overall: Clinical and demographic metadata were provided uncurated, with the amount varying by source and participant.

The chain uses TRBV4-2 and TRBJ2-7, and TRBD2 matches 7 of the central bases. The sequencing input was peripheral blood. The source is a woman in her thirties or forties with COVID-19, enrolled during active disease. The CDR3 loop reads CASSQEGLGGGSSYEQYF. The nucleotides are TGTGCCAGCAGCCAAGAGGGGCTGGGCGGGGGAAGCTCCTACGAGCAGTACTTC.